The clone carrying this TCR beta chain has just a few counts. The length of the CDR3 is 15 residues. With 2 bases clipped from V and 7 bases from J, the junction kept 10 bases outside the gene matches. The germline V gene has CDR1 ENHRY and CDR2 SYGVKD. TCRdb re-called the 5' RACE reads with MiXCR, one entry per CDR3 protein. The table shows around 1.7 million distinct CDR3 sequences, with more than 30% occurring only once. The data stem from a study of identical twins. The V gene is TRBV10-3, the J gene TRBJ2-7; 8 bases are shared with TRBD1. Sequenced input: cord blood. The TCR sequence derives from a newborn girl in good health. DNA of the CDR3: TGTGCCATCAGTGAGGCAGGGGGCATTTACAATGAGCAGTACTTC. Residues: CAISEAGGIYNEQYF.